The rows below give T cell receptor beta chains drawn from one sample of a study of human T cells and chemical hapten exposure. Via MiXCR, TCRdb re-called the RACE reads, giving one row per CDR3 protein. The table has under 100,000 distinct CDR3 sequences, about 10% seen once; the top ten hold roughly 3.1%. The specimen comprised whole blood, sampled in connection with sensitization to the hapten diphenylcyclopropenone (DPC). Receptor source: a woman aged 40 to 50 with alopecia areata. Some clones in this sample may be carry-over from other donors' samples. Each CDR3 is given with its conserved first and last residue. Each record gives: J gene, D gene, V gene, clone size, CDR3 length, CDR3 protein, CDR3 DNA. The D gene is left open where the match is weak. Some rows mark clone size as missing; the rest say once, few, many or name a class of expanded clone.

j_call: TRBJ2-7
d_call: NA
v_call: TRBV5-1
clone_size: few
cdr3_length: 14
cdr3_aa: CASSLGSPPGEQYF
cdr3_nt: TGCGCCAGCAGCTTAGGGTCCCCTCCGGGCGAGCAGTACTTC

j_call: TRBJ1-5
d_call: NA
v_call: TRBV27
clone_size: many
cdr3_length: 14
cdr3_aa: CASSFGRDHQPQHF
cdr3_nt: TGTGCCAGCAGTTTTGGCAGGGACCATCAGCCCCAGCATTTT

j_call: TRBJ1-5
d_call: TRBD1
v_call: TRBV7-8
clone_size: many
cdr3_length: 19
cdr3_aa: CASSLKTSTGTGRNQPQHF
cdr3_nt: TGTGCCAGCAGCCTAAAGACGAGTACCGGGACAGGGCGCAATCAGCCCCAGCATTTT

j_call: TRBJ1-2
d_call: NA
v_call: TRBV12-3/TRBV12-4
clone_size: NA
cdr3_length: 16
cdr3_aa: CASSLISQGRSYGYTF
cdr3_nt: TGTGCCAGCAGTTTAATCTCTCAGGGCAGGTCCTATGGCTACACCTTC

j_call: TRBJ2-7
d_call: NA
v_call: TRBV20-1
clone_size: NA
cdr3_length: 13
cdr3_aa: CSASNLRTDEQYF
cdr3_nt: TGCAGTGCTAGCAATCTAAGGACCGACGAGCAGTACTTC

j_call: TRBJ1-2
d_call: NA
v_call: TRBV12-3/TRBV12-4
clone_size: few
cdr3_length: 13
cdr3_aa: CASSPDPKYGYTF
cdr3_nt: TGTGCCAGCAGCCCCGACCCAAAATATGGCTACACCTTC

j_call: TRBJ1-3
d_call: NA
v_call: TRBV29-1
clone_size: NA
cdr3_length: 11
cdr3_aa: CSGTVGNTIYF
cdr3_nt: TGCAGCGGGACAGTGGGAAACACCATATATTTT

j_call: TRBJ1-5
d_call: NA
v_call: TRBV6-5
clone_size: few
cdr3_length: 17
cdr3_aa: CASSHLTGWNSNQPQHF
cdr3_nt: TGTGCCAGCAGCCATCTCACAGGGTGGAATAGCAATCAGCCCCAGCATTTT

j_call: TRBJ1-5
d_call: NA
v_call: TRBV19
clone_size: many
cdr3_length: 14
cdr3_aa: CASSSERQSQPQHF
cdr3_nt: TGTGCCAGTAGTTCCGAAAGACAGAGTCAGCCCCAGCATTTT

j_call: TRBJ2-7
d_call: NA
v_call: TRBV6-5
clone_size: NA
cdr3_length: 15
cdr3_aa: CASSYRSDHSYEQYF
cdr3_nt: TGTGCCAGCAGTTATCGAAGCGATCACTCCTACGAGCAGTACTTC

j_call: TRBJ1-5
d_call: NA
v_call: TRBV9
clone_size: few
cdr3_length: 13
cdr3_aa: CASSEGSNQPQHF
cdr3_nt: TGTGCCAGCAGCGAAGGTAGCAATCAGCCCCAGCATTTT

j_call: TRBJ1-4
d_call: NA
v_call: TRBV20-1
clone_size: few
cdr3_length: 14
cdr3_aa: CSAIQPLSNEKLFF
cdr3_nt: TGCAGTGCTATACAACCCCTGAGCAATGAAAAACTGTTTTTT

j_call: TRBJ1-2
d_call: TRBD1
v_call: TRBV20-1
clone_size: many
cdr3_length: 13
cdr3_aa: CSARDTQGAGYTF
cdr3_nt: TGCAGTGCTAGAGATACCCAGGGGGCTGGCTACACCTTC

j_call: TRBJ2-5
d_call: NA
v_call: TRBV7-9
clone_size: NA
cdr3_length: 15
cdr3_aa: CASSLGTGIMETQYF
cdr3_nt: TGTGCCAGCAGCTTAGGTACAGGGATTATGGAGACCCAGTACTTC

j_call: TRBJ2-7
d_call: TRBD1
v_call: TRBV6-5
clone_size: many
cdr3_length: 15
cdr3_aa: CASSAPGQGAYEQYF
cdr3_nt: TGTGCCAGCAGCGCTCCGGGACAGGGGGCCTACGAGCAGTACTTC

j_call: TRBJ1-4
d_call: NA
v_call: TRBV7-2
clone_size: few
cdr3_length: 15
cdr3_aa: CASSPRTLMGEKLFF
cdr3_nt: TGTGCCAGCAGCCCCCGGACCCTAATGGGGGAAAAACTGTTTTTT

j_call: TRBJ2-1
d_call: NA
v_call: TRBV7-8
clone_size: many
cdr3_length: 12
cdr3_aa: CASRPESWEQFF
cdr3_nt: TGTGCCAGCAGACCAGAAAGTTGGGAGCAGTTCTTC

j_call: TRBJ1-2
d_call: NA
v_call: TRBV7-2
clone_size: many
cdr3_length: 14
cdr3_aa: CASSLGRGLRGYTF
cdr3_nt: TGTGCCAGCAGCTTAGGGCGGGGGTTGCGAGGCTACACCTTC

j_call: TRBJ1-4
d_call: TRBD1
v_call: TRBV7-8
clone_size: many
cdr3_length: 15
cdr3_aa: CASSLAGTGDEKLFF
cdr3_nt: TGTGCCAGCAGCTTAGCGGGGACAGGGGATGAAAAACTGTTTTTT

j_call: TRBJ1-3
d_call: TRBD1
v_call: TRBV20-1
clone_size: few
cdr3_length: 15
cdr3_aa: CSARVGGGSENTIYF
cdr3_nt: TGCAGTGCTAGAGTTGGAGGGGGCTCTGAAAACACCATATATTTT

j_call: TRBJ1-5
d_call: NA
v_call: TRBV18
clone_size: many
cdr3_length: 15
cdr3_aa: CASSPVTSNNQPQHF
cdr3_nt: TGTGCCAGCTCACCAGTGACCTCTAACAATCAGCCCCAGCATTTT

j_call: TRBJ1-5
d_call: NA
v_call: TRBV24-1
clone_size: many
cdr3_length: 13
cdr3_aa: CATSRQSNQPQHF
cdr3_nt: TGTGCCACCAGTCGTCAGTCCAATCAGCCCCAGCATTTT

j_call: TRBJ1-4
d_call: TRBD1
v_call: TRBV3-1
clone_size: many
cdr3_length: 18
cdr3_aa: CASSPRTVGDRAEEKLFF
cdr3_nt: TGTGCCAGCAGCCCACGAACCGTGGGGGACAGGGCTGAGGAAAAACTGTTTTTT

j_call: TRBJ1-1
d_call: NA
v_call: TRBV18
clone_size: many
cdr3_length: 13
cdr3_aa: CASSPLRDTEAFF
cdr3_nt: TGTGCCAGCTCACCGCTTAGGGACACTGAAGCTTTCTTT

j_call: TRBJ2-3
d_call: NA
v_call: TRBV10-1
clone_size: NA
cdr3_length: 15
cdr3_aa: CASSESSVHTDTQYF
cdr3_nt: TGCGCCAGCAGTGAGTCGAGCGTGCACACAGATACGCAGTATTTT

j_call: TRBJ2-3
d_call: TRBD1
v_call: TRBV29-1
clone_size: few
cdr3_length: 15
cdr3_aa: CSVLPARGLPDTQYF
cdr3_nt: TGCAGCGTTCTACCGGCCAGGGGGCTCCCAGATACGCAGTATTTT

j_call: TRBJ1-1
d_call: NA
v_call: TRBV15
clone_size: NA
cdr3_length: 13
cdr3_aa: CATSSGPNTEAFF
cdr3_nt: TGTGCCACCAGCAGCGGGCCGAACACTGAAGCTTTCTTT

j_call: TRBJ2-3
d_call: TRBD2
v_call: TRBV29-1
clone_size: many
cdr3_length: 14
cdr3_aa: CSVELAGAIYTQYF
cdr3_nt: TGCAGCGTTGAATTAGCGGGAGCTATATATACGCAGTATTTT

j_call: TRBJ2-1
d_call: NA
v_call: TRBV27
clone_size: many
cdr3_length: 15
cdr3_aa: CASSPRVPHDNEQFF
cdr3_nt: TGTGCCAGCAGTCCCCGGGTTCCCCACGACAATGAGCAGTTCTTC

j_call: TRBJ1-6
d_call: TRBD1
v_call: TRBV29-1
clone_size: many
cdr3_length: 13
cdr3_aa: CSVGDRYNSPLHF
cdr3_nt: TGCAGCGTGGGGGACAGATATAATTCACCCCTCCACTTT

j_call: TRBJ2-1
d_call: TRBD2
v_call: TRBV7-2
clone_size: many
cdr3_length: 17
cdr3_aa: CASSPQGPSGVSGGQFF
cdr3_nt: TGTGCCAGCAGCCCCCAAGGGCCTAGCGGGGTCTCAGGGGGGCAGTTCTTC

j_call: TRBJ2-1
d_call: TRBD2
v_call: TRBV15
clone_size: NA
cdr3_length: 16
cdr3_aa: CATSRKASGSTNEQFF
cdr3_nt: TGTGCCACCAGCAGAAAGGCTAGCGGGAGTACCAATGAGCAGTTCTTC

j_call: TRBJ1-2
d_call: NA
v_call: TRBV4-1
clone_size: NA
cdr3_length: 16
cdr3_aa: CASSQDGQGKNYGYTF
cdr3_nt: TGCGCCAGCAGCCAAGACGGGCAGGGGAAGAACTATGGCTACACCTTC

j_call: TRBJ2-5
d_call: NA
v_call: TRBV24-1
clone_size: many
cdr3_length: 11
cdr3_aa: CATSERQTQYF
cdr3_nt: TGTGCCACCAGTGAGCGACAGACCCAGTACTTC

j_call: TRBJ1-3
d_call: TRBD1
v_call: TRBV7-6
clone_size: NA
cdr3_length: 16
cdr3_aa: CASSLAAGGRGNTIYF
cdr3_nt: TGTGCCAGCAGCTTAGCAGCAGGGGGGCGAGGAAACACCATATATTTT

j_call: TRBJ2-3
d_call: NA
v_call: TRBV9
clone_size: many
cdr3_length: 15
cdr3_aa: CASSSLSGSTDTQYF
cdr3_nt: TGTGCCAGCAGCTCGCTCTCCGGATCCACAGATACGCAGTATTTT

j_call: TRBJ2-3
d_call: NA
v_call: TRBV20-1
clone_size: few
cdr3_length: 16
cdr3_aa: CSARARAGRVLDTQYF
cdr3_nt: TGCAGTGCTAGAGCTAGGGCGGGTAGGGTCCTAGATACGCAGTATTTT

j_call: TRBJ2-2
d_call: NA
v_call: TRBV6-2/TRBV6-3
clone_size: many
cdr3_length: 15
cdr3_aa: CASSRPRGNTGELFF
cdr3_nt: TGTGCCAGCAGCCGACCTCGGGGGAACACCGGGGAGCTGTTTTTT

j_call: TRBJ1-1
d_call: NA
v_call: TRBV28
clone_size: NA
cdr3_length: 11
cdr3_aa: CASSYYLEAFF
cdr3_nt: TGTGCCAGCAGTTACTATTTAGAAGCTTTCTTT

j_call: TRBJ2-7
d_call: NA
v_call: TRBV27
clone_size: many
cdr3_length: 14
cdr3_aa: CASSLKGPPYEQYF
cdr3_nt: TGTGCCAGCAGTTTAAAGGGTCCTCCCTACGAGCAGTACTTC

j_call: TRBJ2-5
d_call: NA
v_call: TRBV10-3
clone_size: few
cdr3_length: 13
cdr3_aa: CAIQVGPQETQYF
cdr3_nt: TGTGCCATCCAGGTGGGGCCCCAAGAGACCCAGTACTTC

j_call: TRBJ2-1
d_call: NA
v_call: TRBV6-2/TRBV6-3
clone_size: few
cdr3_length: 14
cdr3_aa: CASSRTRTVDEQFF
cdr3_nt: TGTGCCAGCAGTCGGACTCGTACGGTGGATGAGCAGTTCTTC

j_call: TRBJ2-3
d_call: NA
v_call: TRBV11-2
clone_size: NA
cdr3_length: 15
cdr3_aa: CASSPWNSGTDTQYF
cdr3_nt: TGTGCCAGCAGCCCCTGGAATAGCGGCACAGATACGCAGTATTTT

j_call: TRBJ2-1
d_call: TRBD1
v_call: TRBV10-3
clone_size: few
cdr3_length: 17
cdr3_aa: CATTGTGGAIAGNEQFF
cdr3_nt: TGTGCCACCACCGGGACAGGGGGCGCGATAGCAGGCAATGAGCAGTTCTTC

j_call: TRBJ2-3
d_call: NA
v_call: TRBV10-3
clone_size: NA
cdr3_length: 15
cdr3_aa: CAVTPGGEGTDTQYF
cdr3_nt: TGTGCCGTCACCCCAGGGGGGGAAGGAACAGATACGCAGTATTTT

j_call: TRBJ2-3
d_call: NA
v_call: TRBV4-3
clone_size: many
cdr3_length: 13
cdr3_aa: CASSQDPADTQYF
cdr3_nt: TGCGCCAGCAGCCAAGATCCCGCAGATACGCAGTATTTT

j_call: TRBJ2-1
d_call: NA
v_call: TRBV14
clone_size: many
cdr3_length: 16
cdr3_aa: CASSQDYRIGSTEQFF
cdr3_nt: TGTGCCAGCAGCCAAGATTATAGGATCGGGAGCACTGAGCAGTTCTTC

j_call: TRBJ1-1
d_call: NA
v_call: TRBV12-5
clone_size: few
cdr3_length: 14
cdr3_aa: CASGPSLWDTEAFF
cdr3_nt: TGTGCTAGTGGCCCCAGCCTGTGGGACACTGAAGCTTTCTTT

j_call: TRBJ2-5
d_call: TRBD2
v_call: TRBV4-3
clone_size: many
cdr3_length: 15
cdr3_aa: CASSQETSGGGTQYF
cdr3_nt: TGCGCCAGCAGCCAAGAGACTAGCGGGGGTGGGACCCAGTACTTC

j_call: TRBJ2-5
d_call: NA
v_call: TRBV11-2
clone_size: few
cdr3_length: 16
cdr3_aa: CASSLREGGMLETQYF
cdr3_nt: TGTGCCAGCAGCTTAAGGGAGGGGGGGATGTTGGAGACCCAGTACTTC

j_call: TRBJ2-3
d_call: TRBD2
v_call: TRBV5-6
clone_size: NA
cdr3_length: 15
cdr3_aa: CASSPKAGAGDTQYF
cdr3_nt: TGTGCCAGCAGCCCCAAAGCGGGAGCAGGAGATACGCAGTATTTT

j_call: TRBJ2-7
d_call: NA
v_call: TRBV12-3/TRBV12-4
clone_size: few
cdr3_length: 12
cdr3_aa: CASGVTAYEQYF
cdr3_nt: TGTGCCAGCGGGGTGACCGCCTACGAGCAGTACTTC